The 17 T cell receptor beta chains below come from one sample, sequenced in a study of a mutant IDH1 vaccine in newly diagnosed glioma. The antigens these receptors bind are not known. Time point here: week 35, safety follow-up. Vaccination comprised doses that each held 300 ug of mutant IDH1 20-mer peptide, plus topical imiquimod. TCRdb keeps only in-frame clones here, not all; method: immunoSEQ multiplex PCR. In the table there are fewer than 90,000 clones, about four fifths of which are singletons. Specimen: PBMCs, collected from a glioma patient whose treatment included an IDH1 peptide vaccine. All receptors derive from a man aged 18 to 30 with glioma.

The chain combines TRBV5-1 with TRBJ2-2; perhaps TRBD1 as D (5 bases). Trimming took 6 bases from V and 6 from J, leaving 15 bases between them. The CDR3 loop spans 14 amino acids. CDR1 and CDR2 from the germline V gene are SGHRS and YFSETQ. The CDR3 nucleotides read TGCGCCAGCACCAGGGTAGAGATTGCCGGGGAGCTGTTTTTT. Protein: CASTRVEIAGELFF.

This rearrangement joins TRBV5-3 to TRBJ1-5; TRBD1 might be the D (5 bases). TRBV5-3 belongs to the ORF category, with a function that is uncertain. Trimming pared 0 bases from V and 2 bases from J, leaving 15 bases between. This CDR3 has 17 amino acids. The CDR3 region is CARSLVRGRKGNQPQHF. As DNA, the CDR3 is TGTGCCAGAAGCTTGGTTCGGGGGAGGAAGGGCAATCAGCCCCAGCATTTT.

The chain combines TRBV7-9 with TRBJ1-2; 9 bases line up with TRBD1. The CDR3 runs 16 residues. V was pared by 2 bases and J by 3 bases, with 7 bases of the junction left unmatched. In germline, CDR1 is SEHNR, CDR2 FQNEAQ (reference sequence). In nucleotides, the CDR3 is TGTGCCAGCAGCTTAAGTCCGGGACAGGGAGACTATGGCTACACCTTC. The encoded protein is CASSLSPGQGDYGYTF.

This rearrangement joins TRBV11-1 to TRBJ2-7; no reliable D call. This CDR3 has 14 amino acids. CDR1 is SGHAT, CDR2 FQDESV, per germline (reference sequence). V lost 8 bases to trimming and J lost 3 bases, with 17 bases between them. CDR3 nucleotide sequence: TGTGCCAGCGCCGGCGGATTTCAGAACTACGAGCAGTACTTC. Amino acid sequence: CASAGGFQNYEQYF.

The chain uses TRBV4-1 and TRBJ1-1; no clear D. The CDR3 has 14 residues. Germline CDR1 and CDR2: MGHRA and YSYEKL. V was clipped by 2 bases and J by 0 bases, with 7 bases between them. As DNA, the CDR3 is TGCGCCAGCAGCCAAACGAACCTGAACACTGAAGCTTTCTTT. It is translated as CASSQTNLNTEAFF.

This clone was recorded only once. The gene calls are TRBV7-9 and TRBJ2-7; maybe TRBD1 (5 bases). Germline CDR1 is SEHNR and CDR2 is FQNEAQ (reference sequence). V was pared by 0 bases and J by 2 bases, with 11 bases between. This CDR3 region has 15 residues. The CDR3 sequence: CASSLAPGHPYEQYF. CDR3 DNA: TGTGCCAGCAGCTTAGCGCCAGGGCACCCCTACGAGCAGTACTTC.

The chain employs TRBV6-5 and TRBJ2-1; D uncertain. This CDR3 comprises 13 residues. CDR1 and CDR2 from the germline V gene are MNHEY and SVGAGI. V lost 2 bases and J lost 6, with 8 bases in between. CDR3 nucleotides: TGTGCCAGCAGTTACGGCTTCTCCAATGAGCAGTTCTTC. Amino acids: CASSYGFSNEQFF.

The chain recombines TRBV18 with TRBJ1-1; 8 nucleotides match TRBD1. From germline, CDR1 is KGHSH and CDR2 LQKENI. The ends lost 6 bases at V and 4 bases at J; junction bases unmatched: 10. The CDR3 runs 15 residues. The CDR3 here is CASSLIQGEGTEAFF. The CDR3 nucleotides are TGTGCCAGCTCGCTAATACAGGGGGAGGGCACTGAAGCTTTCTTT.

This clone was found a few times. The V gene is TRBV7-3, the J gene TRBJ2-1, with D possibly being TRBD1 (6 bases). The CDR3 covers 14 residues. Trimming took off 1 base at V and 5 bases at J, with 9 bases between the two ends. CDR1 is SGHTA, CDR2 FQGTGA, per germline. This CDR3 reads CASSLKQGNNEQFF. The CDR3 DNA sequence: TGTGCCAGCAGCTTAAAACAGGGTAACAATGAGCAGTTCTTC.

This rearrangement joins TRBV4-1 to TRBJ1-2; 8 bases are shared with TRBD1. CDR3 length: 15 residues. The V and J ends lost 1 base and 4 bases, in that order; junction bases with no gene match: 5. Germline V lookup: CDR1 MGHRA, CDR2 YSYEKL. CDR3 coding DNA: TGCGCCAGCAGCCAAGGTTCAGGGGGCCTCTATGGCTACACCTTC. Translation: CASSQGSGGLYGYTF.

This clone was seen a handful of times. The CDR3: CASSLSGFGNTIYF. Here the CDR3 DNA reads TGTGCCAGCAGCTTATCAGGGTTTGGAAACACCATATATTTT. The gene calls are TRBV7-3 and TRBJ1-3, with a tentative D call TRBD1 (5 bases). CDR3 length: 14 amino acids. Germline V gives CDR1 SGHTA, CDR2 FQGTGA. Between the trimmed V and J ends, which lost 2 bases and 3 bases, there was a span of 8 bases. The variable domain in full, completed from reference TRBV7-3 and TRBJ1-3, reads GAGVSQTPSNKVTEKGKYVELRCDPISGHTALYWYRQSLGQGPEFLIYFQGTGAADDSGLPNDRFFAVRPEGSVSTLKIQRTERGDSAVYLCASSLSGFGNTIYFGEGSWLTVV.

The rearrangement uses TRBV9 and TRBJ1-4, with D tentatively TRBD1 (6 bases). CDR3 length: 15 residues. The V and J ends lost 4 bases and 4 bases respectively, with 14 bases between them. Germline V lookup: CDR1 SGDLS, CDR2 YYNGEE. The CDR3 DNA sequence: TGTGCCAGCAGCTCACAGGGACGGGTTAATGAAAAACTGTTTTTT. Its translation is CASSSQGRVNEKLFF.

The genes are TRBV5-6 and TRBJ2-2, with no clear D. V gave up 2 bases and J gave up 1 base, with 12 bases separating them. This CDR3 has 16 amino acids. Germline CDR1 and CDR2: SGHDT and YYEEEE. The CDR3 spells CASSLGPVGNTGELFF. The CDR3 coding sequence is TGTGCCAGCAGCTTAGGCCCCGTCGGGAACACCGGGGAGCTGTTTTTT.

The genes are TRBV30 and TRBJ2-1; 14 positions agree with TRBD2. Germline lookup yields CDR1 GTSNPN and CDR2 SVGIG (reference sequence). This CDR3 has 14 residues. J gave up 7 bases and V 1 base, and 0 bases lay outside the gene matches. This CDR3 reads CAWSGLAGGNEQFF. The CDR3, as DNA: TGTGCCTGGAGTGGACTAGCGGGAGGGAATGAGCAGTTCTTC.

The chain has TRBV30 and TRBJ2-2, with D perhaps TRBD2 (5 bases). CDR3 length: 12 residues. Per germline, CDR1 GTSNPN and CDR2 SVGIG (reference sequence). V was trimmed by 2 bases and J by 6 bases, leaving 7 bases between them. This CDR3 is CAWSYGAGELFF. The CDR3 coding sequence is TGTGCCTGGAGTTACGGGGCCGGGGAGCTGTTTTTT.

The rearrangement links TRBV5-1 to TRBJ1-2; no clear D gene. Deletions cut 5 bases from V and 2 bases from J, with 7 bases between. Germline CDR1 SGHRS, CDR2 YFSETQ. The CDR3 totals 12 residues. CDR3 region: CASRGQNYGYTF. The DNA for the CDR3 is TGCGCCAGCAGGGGTCAGAACTATGGCTACACCTTC.

V usage is TRBV2 and J usage is TRBJ2-7; maybe TRBD1 (5 bases). The CDR3 loop spans 17 amino acids. The germline V gene has CDR1 SNHLY and CDR2 FYNNEI. Trimming removed 6 bases at V and 2 bases at J, with 23 bases between. CDR3 DNA: TGTGCCAGCAGCCGCGATACTGACAGAGATTATACCTACGAGCAGTACTTC. This codes for CASSRDTDRDYTYEQYF.